The present T cell receptor beta chain was sequenced within a study of radiotherapy plus CTLA-4 blockade in lung cancer. Alongside CTLA-4 blockade with ipilimumab, patients with chemo-refractory metastatic non-small-cell lung cancer received focal radiation. The repertoire was sequenced with immunoSEQ multiplex PCR; TCRdb's copy has only in-frame clones and lacks some. In the table there are roughly 110,000 clones, 81% of which are singletons. Sequencing was performed on peripheral blood, taken from a patient treated with radiotherapy plus ipilimumab. The sequence was collected from a human donor with non-small cell lung cancer that progressed on radiotherapy plus ipilimumab. Some clones in this sample may be carry-over from other donors' samples.

CDR3 bases: TGTGCCAGCAGTTTATACGTTCAACCCACAGATACGCAGTATTTT. Protein product: CASSLYVQPTDTQYF. The chain links TRBV27 to TRBJ2-3; D call uncertain. Germline loops: CDR1 MNHEY, CDR2 SMNVEV (reference sequence). CDR3 length: 15 amino acids. V dropped 1 base and J dropped 2 bases, with 10 bases sitting between them.